This T cell receptor (beta chain) was identified during a study of blood T cell repertoires in COVID-19. At the level of the study: Spain, Italy and the United States supplied samples that represented acute and convalescent COVID-19. Sample material is recorded as cDNA or gDNA derived from T cells, B-cell-depleted T cells, or PBMCs.

V trimming: 4 bases; J trimming: 5 bases; junction bases outside the gene matches: 7. This CDR3 spans 15 amino acids. Germline V gene data show CDR1 as SGHNT and CDR2 as YYREEE (reference sequence). The authors' processing: Researchers report that nucleated cell counts were estimated from reference gene primer amplification. Measured with immunoSEQ multiplex PCR; TCRdb has only the in-frame clones, and not every one. V, J and clone size are those of that table, while D and trimming were read from the DNA. The sample contains some 220,000 clones, 85% of which appear only once. Input material: peripheral blood. The chain combines TRBV5-4 with TRBJ1-1, with 11 bases fitting TRBD1. The sequence was obtained from a woman aged 55-70 years with active or convalescent COVID-19. The CDR3 loop is CASSQGTGGGTEAFF. The DNA for the CDR3 is TGTGCCAGCAGCCAAGGGACAGGGGGGGGGACTGAAGCTTTCTTT.